What follows is one T cell receptor (beta chain) and its context. Its antigen specificity is not known. An end of the junction differs from the germline gene, which may be a read error. Libraries were built with PCR. Sequencing was carried out with an Illumina HiSeq 2500. To reduce PCR and sequencing biases, unique molecular identifiers were built into the TCR beta cDNA libraries. Every 1 to 10 million input T cells yielded about 500,000 cDNA molecules, meaning each molecule approximated one T cell. The same protocol used for the earlier healthy control dataset was applied to prepare and sequence the patient libraries. Samples belonging to the same batch were prepared together, multiplexed and sequenced on a shared HiSeq lane. On the authors' methods: MIGEC handled the raw barcoded reads, throwing out single-read molecular identifier groups before consensus assembly and CDR3 extraction. VDJtools was used for post-analysis of the clonotype tables, and diversity was normalized by down-sampling every dataset to the size of the smallest sample. To correct batch-related cross-sample contamination, repertoire overlap clustering matched CDR3 amino acid sequences but not nucleotide sequences. Starting from the raw public reads, TCRdb applied fastp trimming at Q25, assembled clones with MiXCR and retained in-frame beta chains. Entries are consolidated by CDR3 protein sequence, retaining the most common genes and DNA. The V and J calls follow TCRdb's processing rather than the paper's. For this sample there are hundreds of thousands of distinct CDR3 sequences; around 40% appear just once. Together, the top ten hold 1.5% to 2% of the sample.

This record comes from a study of post-analysis software for immune sequencing data (dated by TCRdb to 2014 to 2015). Concerning the study at large: The recorded disease courses included relapsing-remitting, secondary progressive and progressive-relapsing multiple sclerosis, and some patients had no subtype annotation. The patient repertoires were compared against about 10 previously published healthy control repertoires obtained from donors aged roughly 6 to 28 years. A subset of samples was prepared in parallel using single-end sample barcoding, then pooled and co-amplified after Illumina adapter ligation. The investigation overall reported the following: Normalized Chao1 diversity was significantly lower in multiple sclerosis patients than controls, suggesting substantial peripheral T-cell clonal expansion. The multiple sclerosis patient group was slightly younger than the control group. Strong co-clustering of samples prepared in the same batch was shown by direct clustering with F measure, prompting a batch-effect correction. Patients showed significantly higher frequencies than controls for a handful of TRBV segments, among them TRBV5-6, TRBV5-1 and TRBV20-1.

From the cysteine through the phenylalanine, the CDR3 covers 14 amino acids. Only the CDR3 portion is preserved as DNA: 42 bases, with reading frame beginning at the first base. To demonstrate the VDJtools post-analysis software, the study profiled TCR beta repertoires from the peripheral blood of around 13 young patients with multiple sclerosis. Multiple sclerosis patients were children and adolescents aged about 6 to 16 years. Recombination linked TRBV12-3 or TRBV12-4 to TRBJ2-3, and TRBD1 aligns with 9 junction nucleotides. The sequenced sample was blood. The receptor comes from a girl aged 10 to 17 with multiple sclerosis. The encoded CDR3 is CTSSTGGFTDTQYF. The DNA sequence is as follows: TGTACCAGCAGCACAGGGGGCTTCACAGATACGCAGTATTTT.